The source of this TCR beta chain is a study of T cells after posttransplantation cyclophosphamide. As for this clone: Its specificity is not known.

Controls had myeloablative marrow grafts with methotrexate and calcineurin inhibitor, sampled at 1 year. Clones were read by immunoSEQ multiplex PCR, and TCRdb kept only the in-frame ones, dropping some. Of 15,000 to 20,000 clones detected, roughly 87% appear once; the ten largest clones hold 3.5%. Trimming removed 10 bases from V and 5 bases from J; junction bases left unmatched: 4. Germline CDR1 MNHEY, CDR2 SMNVEV (reference sequence). The CDR3 spans 12 residues. Study results and caveats: Tissue-infiltrating T cells from skin or gut overlapped little with blood T cells. Donor-recipient repertoire similarity was low at 1-2 months, rising over year one. After PTCy, TRB diversity resembled that of CNI/methotrexate controls.

This sequence joins TRBV27 and TRBJ2-2; TRBD2 matches at 7 bases. The sample consisted of PBMCs, taken after an allogeneic stem cell transplant with a calcineurin inhibitor and methotrexate. The source of this sequence is a male patient aged 50 to 59 who received an allogeneic stem cell transplant from an unrelated donor, was CMV-positive, and had chronic GVHD only. Some T cells may be transferred from the graft donor. Written as DNA, the CDR3 is TGTGCCACCCGGGGGGAGACCGGGGAGCTGTTTTTT. It encodes CATRGETGELFF.